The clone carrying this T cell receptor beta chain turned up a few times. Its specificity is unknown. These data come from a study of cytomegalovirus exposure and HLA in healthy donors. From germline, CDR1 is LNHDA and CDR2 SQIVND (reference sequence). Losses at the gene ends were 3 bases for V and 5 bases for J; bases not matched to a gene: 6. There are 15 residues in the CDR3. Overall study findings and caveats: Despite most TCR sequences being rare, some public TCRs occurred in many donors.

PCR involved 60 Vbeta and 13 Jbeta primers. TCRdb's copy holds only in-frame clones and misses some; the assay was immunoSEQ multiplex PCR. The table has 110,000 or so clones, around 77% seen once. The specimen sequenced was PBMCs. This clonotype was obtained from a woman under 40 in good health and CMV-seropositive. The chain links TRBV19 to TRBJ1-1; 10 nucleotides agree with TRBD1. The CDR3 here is CASSMGDRGRTEAFF. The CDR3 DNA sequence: TGTGCCAGTAGTATGGGGGACAGGGGTAGAACTGAAGCTTTCTTT.